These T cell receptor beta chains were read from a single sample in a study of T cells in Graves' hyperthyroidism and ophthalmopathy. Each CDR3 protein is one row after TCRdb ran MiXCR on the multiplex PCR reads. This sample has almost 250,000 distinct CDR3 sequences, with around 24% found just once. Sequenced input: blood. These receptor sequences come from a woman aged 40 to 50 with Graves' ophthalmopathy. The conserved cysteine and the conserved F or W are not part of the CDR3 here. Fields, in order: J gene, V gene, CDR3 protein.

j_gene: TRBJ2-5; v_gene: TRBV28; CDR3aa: ASSLQGSETQY
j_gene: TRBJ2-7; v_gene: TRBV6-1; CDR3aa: ASSFYTGGSYEQY
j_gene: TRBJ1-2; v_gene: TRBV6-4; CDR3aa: ASSGYT
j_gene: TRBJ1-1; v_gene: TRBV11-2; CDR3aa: ASSPARDGGAF
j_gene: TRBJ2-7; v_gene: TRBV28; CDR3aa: ARVITYEQY
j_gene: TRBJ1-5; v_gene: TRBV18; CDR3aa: ASSPSTSYSNQPQH
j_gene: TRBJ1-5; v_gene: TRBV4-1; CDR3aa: ASSQGGDTNQPQH
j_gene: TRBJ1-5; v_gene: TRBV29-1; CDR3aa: SAGAGGRNQPQH
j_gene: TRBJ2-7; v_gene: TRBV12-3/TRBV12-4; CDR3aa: ASSFGRDNEQY
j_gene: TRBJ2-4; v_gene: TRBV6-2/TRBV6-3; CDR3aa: ASSYNRGAKNIQY
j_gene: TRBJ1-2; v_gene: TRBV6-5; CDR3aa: ASSYSIVRHGNYGYT
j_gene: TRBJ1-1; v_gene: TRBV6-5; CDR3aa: ASSYGGTEAF
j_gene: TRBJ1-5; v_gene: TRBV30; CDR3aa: AWSDTGGSQPQH
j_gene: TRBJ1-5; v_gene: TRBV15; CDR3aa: ATSNPDQPQH
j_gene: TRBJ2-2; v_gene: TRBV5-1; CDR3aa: ASSLEGGLTGELF
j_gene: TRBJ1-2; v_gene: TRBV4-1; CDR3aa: ASSPGQAYGYT
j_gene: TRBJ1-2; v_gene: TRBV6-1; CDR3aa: ASSNDRARGYT
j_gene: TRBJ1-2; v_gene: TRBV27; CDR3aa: ASSSRDEFPYGYT
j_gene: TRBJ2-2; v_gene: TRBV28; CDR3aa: ASSSVSGELF
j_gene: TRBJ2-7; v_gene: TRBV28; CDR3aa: ATQGGGEQY
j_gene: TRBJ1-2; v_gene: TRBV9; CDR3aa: ASSVGTLHT
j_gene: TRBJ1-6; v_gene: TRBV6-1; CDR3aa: ASSQAGAGDNSPLH
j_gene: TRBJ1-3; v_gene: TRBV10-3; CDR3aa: AIIGGNTIY
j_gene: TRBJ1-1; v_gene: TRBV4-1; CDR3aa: ASSQAGHLNTEAF
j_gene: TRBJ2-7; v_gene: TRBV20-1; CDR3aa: SARDGGMGLAGFEQY
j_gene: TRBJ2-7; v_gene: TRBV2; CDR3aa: ASSQRTSGSEQY
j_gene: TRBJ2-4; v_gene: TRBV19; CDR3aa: ASSIELAKNIQY
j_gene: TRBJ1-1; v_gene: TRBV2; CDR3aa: ASSEALMGTTEAF
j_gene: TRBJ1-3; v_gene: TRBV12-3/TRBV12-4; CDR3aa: ASSFQRTIY
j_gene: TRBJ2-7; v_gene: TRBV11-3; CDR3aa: ASSLWGLKHDEQY
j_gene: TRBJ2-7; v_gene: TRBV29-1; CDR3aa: SVPGTSGYEQY
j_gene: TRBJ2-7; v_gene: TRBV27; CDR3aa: ASSLVGTYEQY
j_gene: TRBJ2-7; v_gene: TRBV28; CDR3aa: ASSFLGTGSDEQY
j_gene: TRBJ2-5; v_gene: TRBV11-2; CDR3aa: ASSLGLAGRGETQY
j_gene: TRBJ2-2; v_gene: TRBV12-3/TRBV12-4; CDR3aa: ASSNRQGPNTGELF
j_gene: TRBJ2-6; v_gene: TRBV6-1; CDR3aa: ASSAGTSGANVLT
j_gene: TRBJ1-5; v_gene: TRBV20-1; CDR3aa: SAGRGGYSNQPQH
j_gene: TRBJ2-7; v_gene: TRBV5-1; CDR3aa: ASSPPTSGRGYEQY
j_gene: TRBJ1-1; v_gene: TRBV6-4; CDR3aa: ASRDRVAF
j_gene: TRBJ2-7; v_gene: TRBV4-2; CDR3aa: ASSQELAGGYYEQY
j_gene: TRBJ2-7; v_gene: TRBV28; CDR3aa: ASGFLEQY
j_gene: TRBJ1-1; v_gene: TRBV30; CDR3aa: AWSVEPFGNTEAF
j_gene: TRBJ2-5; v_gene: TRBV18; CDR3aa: ASSRVDQETQY
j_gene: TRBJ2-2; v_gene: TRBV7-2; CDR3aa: ASTPGAAYTGELF
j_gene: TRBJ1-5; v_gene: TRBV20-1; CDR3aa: SARGGSLNQPQH
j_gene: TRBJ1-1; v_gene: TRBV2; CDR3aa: ASRHGGHTEAF